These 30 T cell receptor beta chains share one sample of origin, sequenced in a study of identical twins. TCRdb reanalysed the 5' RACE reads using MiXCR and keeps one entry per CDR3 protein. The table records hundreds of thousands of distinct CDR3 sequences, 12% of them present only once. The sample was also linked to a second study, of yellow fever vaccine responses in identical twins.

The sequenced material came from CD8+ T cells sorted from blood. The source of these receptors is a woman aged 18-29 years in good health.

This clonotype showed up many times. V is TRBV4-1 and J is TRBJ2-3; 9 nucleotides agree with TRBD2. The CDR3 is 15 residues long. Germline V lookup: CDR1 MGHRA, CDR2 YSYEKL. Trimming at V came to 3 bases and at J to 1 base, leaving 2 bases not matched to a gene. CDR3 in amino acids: CASSHPSGGTDTQYF. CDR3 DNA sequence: TGCGCCAGCAGCCACCCTAGCGGGGGCACAGATACGCAGTATTTT.

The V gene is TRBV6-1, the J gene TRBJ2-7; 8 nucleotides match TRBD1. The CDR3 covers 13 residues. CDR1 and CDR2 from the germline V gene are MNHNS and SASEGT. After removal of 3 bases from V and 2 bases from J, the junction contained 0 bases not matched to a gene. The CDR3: CASSETGAYEQYF. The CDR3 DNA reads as TGTGCCAGCAGTGAGACAGGGGCCTACGAGCAGTACTTC.

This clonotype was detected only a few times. In DNA form, the CDR3 reads TGTGCTAGTGGCAACTGGGGCCATTCCTACAATGAGCAGTTCTTC. Its protein product is CASGNWGHSYNEQFF. The chain carries TRBV12-5 and TRBJ2-1; possibly TRBD1 for D (5 bases). V was shortened by 6 bases and J by 1 base, with 13 bases between the two germline ends. Looked up from germline, CDR1 is LGHNT and CDR2 is FRNRAP. This CDR3 spans 15 amino acids.

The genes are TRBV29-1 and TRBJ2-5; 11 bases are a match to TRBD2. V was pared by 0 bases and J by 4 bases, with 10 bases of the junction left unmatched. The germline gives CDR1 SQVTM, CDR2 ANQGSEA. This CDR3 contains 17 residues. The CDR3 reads CSVEDGVSGGARETQYF. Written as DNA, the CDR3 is TGCAGCGTTGAAGATGGGGTTAGCGGGGGGGCCCGAGAGACCCAGTACTTC.

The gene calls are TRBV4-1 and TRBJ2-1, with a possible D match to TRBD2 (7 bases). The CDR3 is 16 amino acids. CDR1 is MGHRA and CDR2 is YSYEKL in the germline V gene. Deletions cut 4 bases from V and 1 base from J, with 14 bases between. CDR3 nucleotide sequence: TGCGCCAGCAGCCTAAAGAAGGGGGGGTCCTACAATGAGCAGTTCTTC. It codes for CASSLKKGGSYNEQFF.

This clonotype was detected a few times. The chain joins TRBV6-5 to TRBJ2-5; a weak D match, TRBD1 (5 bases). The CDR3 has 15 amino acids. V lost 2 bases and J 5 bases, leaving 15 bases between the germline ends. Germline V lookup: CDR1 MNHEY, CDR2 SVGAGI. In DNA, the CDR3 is TGTGCCAGCAGTTACAGGCAGGGTAGTTGGGAGACCCAGTACTTC. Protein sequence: CASSYRQGSWETQYF.

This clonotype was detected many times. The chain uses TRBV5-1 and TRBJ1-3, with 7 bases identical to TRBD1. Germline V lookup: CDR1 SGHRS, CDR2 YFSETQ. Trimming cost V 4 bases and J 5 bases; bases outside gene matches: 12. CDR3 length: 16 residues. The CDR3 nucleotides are TGCGCCAGCAGCGCCGGGACAGCCAGAAAACGAAACACCATATATTTT. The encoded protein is CASSAGTARKRNTIYF.

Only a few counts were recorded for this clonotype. The DNA of the CDR3 is TGTGCCACCAGTGATATGGTCCAAGAGACCCAGTACTTC. Translated, it gives CATSDMVQETQYF. This chain joins TRBV24-1 and TRBJ2-5; D gene uncertain. The CDR3 runs to 13 residues. V was shortened by 3 bases and J by 1 base, with 5 bases between the two germline ends. Germline V gives CDR1 KGHDR, CDR2 SFDVKD.

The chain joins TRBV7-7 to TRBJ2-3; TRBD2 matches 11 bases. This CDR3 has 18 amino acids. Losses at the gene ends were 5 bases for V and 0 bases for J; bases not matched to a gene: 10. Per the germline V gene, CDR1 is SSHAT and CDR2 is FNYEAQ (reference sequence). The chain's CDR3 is CASSPWTSGPASTDTQYF. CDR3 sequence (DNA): TGTGCCAGCAGCCCGTGGACTAGCGGGCCCGCTAGCACAGATACGCAGTATTTT.

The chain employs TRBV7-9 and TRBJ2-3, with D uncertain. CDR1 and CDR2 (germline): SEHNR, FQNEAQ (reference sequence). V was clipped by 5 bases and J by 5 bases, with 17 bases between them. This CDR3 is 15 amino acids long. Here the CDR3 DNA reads TGTGCCAGCAGCCCCGTGGGCGTTCTGAGAGATACGCAGTATTTT. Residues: CASSPVGVLRDTQYF.

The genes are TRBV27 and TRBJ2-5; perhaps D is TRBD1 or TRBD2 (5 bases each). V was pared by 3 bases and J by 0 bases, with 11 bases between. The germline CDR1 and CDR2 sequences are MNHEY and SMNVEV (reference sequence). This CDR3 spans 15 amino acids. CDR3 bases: TGTGCCAGCAGTTTTAGGGGACGAGACCAAGAGACCCAGTACTTC. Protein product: CASSFRGRDQETQYF.

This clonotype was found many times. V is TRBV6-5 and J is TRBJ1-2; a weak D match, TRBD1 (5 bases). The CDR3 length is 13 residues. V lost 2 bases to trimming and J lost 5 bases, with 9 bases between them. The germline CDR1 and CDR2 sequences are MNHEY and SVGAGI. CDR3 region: CASSYGTRYGYTF. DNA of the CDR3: TGTGCCAGCAGTTACGGGACGCGGTATGGCTACACCTTC.

This CDR3 is CASSLHLLERGTDTQYF. The CDR3 nucleotides read TGCGCCAGCAGCTTACACCTACTAGAGAGGGGCACAGATACGCAGTATTTT. The chain couples TRBV5-1 to TRBJ2-3; D may be TRBD2 (5 bases). The V end lost 2 bases, the J end lost 1 base, and 17 bases lay between the germline ends. Germline CDR1 SGHRS, CDR2 YFSETQ. This CDR3 is built from 17 residues.

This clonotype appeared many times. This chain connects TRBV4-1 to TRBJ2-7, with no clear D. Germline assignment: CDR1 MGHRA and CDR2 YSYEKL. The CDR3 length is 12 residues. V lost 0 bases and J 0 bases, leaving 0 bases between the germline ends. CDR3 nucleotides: TGCGCCAGCAGCCAAGACTCCTACGAGCAGTACTTC. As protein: CASSQDSYEQYF.

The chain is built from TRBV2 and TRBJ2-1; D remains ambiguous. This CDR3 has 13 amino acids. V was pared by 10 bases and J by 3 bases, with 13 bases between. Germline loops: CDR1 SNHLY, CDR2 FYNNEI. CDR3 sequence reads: CATSEFNYNEQFF. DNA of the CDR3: TGTGCCACCTCCGAGTTTAACTACAATGAGCAGTTCTTC.

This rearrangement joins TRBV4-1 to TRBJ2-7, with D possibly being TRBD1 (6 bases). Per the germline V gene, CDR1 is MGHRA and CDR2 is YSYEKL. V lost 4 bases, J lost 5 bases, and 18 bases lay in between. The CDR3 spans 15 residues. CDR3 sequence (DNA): TGCGCCAGCAGCCCGGACAGACCTTCAGTCCACGAGCAGTACTTC. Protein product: CASSPDRPSVHEQYF.

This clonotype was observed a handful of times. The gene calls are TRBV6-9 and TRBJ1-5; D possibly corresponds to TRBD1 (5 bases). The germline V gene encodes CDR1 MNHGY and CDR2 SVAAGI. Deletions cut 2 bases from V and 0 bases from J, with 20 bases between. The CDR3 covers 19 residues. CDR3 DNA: TGTGCCAGCAGTTATAATGTCTCCGCGGAGACAGCTAGCAATCAGCCCCAGCATTTT. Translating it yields CASSYNVSAETASNQPQHF.

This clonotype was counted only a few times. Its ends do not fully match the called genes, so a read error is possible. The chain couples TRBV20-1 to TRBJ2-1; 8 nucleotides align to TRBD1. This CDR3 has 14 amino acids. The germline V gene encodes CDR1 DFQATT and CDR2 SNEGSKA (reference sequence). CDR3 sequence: CSARDRGQGNEQFF. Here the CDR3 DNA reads TGCAGTGCCAGAGACAGGGGTCAGGGCAATGAGCAGTTCTTC.

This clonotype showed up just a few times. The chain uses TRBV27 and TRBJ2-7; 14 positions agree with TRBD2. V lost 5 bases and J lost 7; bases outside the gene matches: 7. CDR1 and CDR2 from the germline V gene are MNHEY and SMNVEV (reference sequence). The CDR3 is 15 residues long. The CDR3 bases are TGTGCCAGCAGTCCTGGACTAGCGGGAGGCCGAGAGCAGTACTTC. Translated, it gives CASSPGLAGGREQYF.

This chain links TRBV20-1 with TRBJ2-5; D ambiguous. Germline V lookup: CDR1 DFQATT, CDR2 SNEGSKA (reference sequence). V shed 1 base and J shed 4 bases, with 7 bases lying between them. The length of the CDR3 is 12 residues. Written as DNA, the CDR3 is TGCAGTGCTAGAGTCCGAGGAGAGACCCAGTACTTC. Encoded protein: CSARVRGETQYF.

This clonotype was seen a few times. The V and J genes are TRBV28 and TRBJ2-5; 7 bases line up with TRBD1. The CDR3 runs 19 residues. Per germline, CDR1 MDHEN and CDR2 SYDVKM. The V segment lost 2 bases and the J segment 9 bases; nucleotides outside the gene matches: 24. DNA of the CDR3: TGTGCCAGCAGTTTAAATACTCGTCGGGACAGCTATTTCCAGGAGGCCCAGTACTTC. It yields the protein CASSLNTRRDSYFQEAQYF.

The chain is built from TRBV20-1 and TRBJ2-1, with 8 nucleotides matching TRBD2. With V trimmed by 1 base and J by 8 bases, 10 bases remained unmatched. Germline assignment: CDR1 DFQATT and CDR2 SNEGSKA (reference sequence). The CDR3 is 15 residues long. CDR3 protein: CSARVGTSNIHEQFF. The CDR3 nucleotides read TGCAGTGCTAGAGTAGGGACTAGTAATATCCATGAGCAGTTCTTC.

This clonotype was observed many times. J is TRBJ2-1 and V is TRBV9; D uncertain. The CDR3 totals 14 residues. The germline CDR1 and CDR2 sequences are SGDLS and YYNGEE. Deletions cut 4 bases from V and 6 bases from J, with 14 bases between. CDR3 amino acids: CASSPRWASNEQFF. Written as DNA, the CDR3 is TGTGCCAGCAGCCCCCGTTGGGCGAGCAATGAGCAGTTCTTC.

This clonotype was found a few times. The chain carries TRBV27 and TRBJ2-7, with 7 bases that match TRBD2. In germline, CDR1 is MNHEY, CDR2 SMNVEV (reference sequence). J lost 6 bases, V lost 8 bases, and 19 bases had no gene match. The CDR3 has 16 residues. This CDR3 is CASPLGRTDIFGEQYV. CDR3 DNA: TGTGCCAGCCCCCTCGGGAGGACGGACATATTTGGCGAGCAGTACGTC.

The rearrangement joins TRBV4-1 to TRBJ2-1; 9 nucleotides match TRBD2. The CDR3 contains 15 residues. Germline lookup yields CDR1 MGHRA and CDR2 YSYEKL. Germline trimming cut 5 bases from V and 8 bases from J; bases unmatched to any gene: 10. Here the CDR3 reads CASSETSGGGDEQFF. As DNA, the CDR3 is TGCGCCAGCAGCGAGACTAGCGGAGGGGGCGATGAGCAGTTCTTC.

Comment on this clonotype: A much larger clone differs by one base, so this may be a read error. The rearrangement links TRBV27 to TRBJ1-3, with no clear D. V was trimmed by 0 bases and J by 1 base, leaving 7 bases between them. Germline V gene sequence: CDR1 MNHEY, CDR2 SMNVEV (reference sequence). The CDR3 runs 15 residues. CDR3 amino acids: CASSLSWGSGNTIYF. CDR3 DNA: TGTGCCAGCAGTTTATCGTGGGGTTCTGGAAACACCATATATTTT.

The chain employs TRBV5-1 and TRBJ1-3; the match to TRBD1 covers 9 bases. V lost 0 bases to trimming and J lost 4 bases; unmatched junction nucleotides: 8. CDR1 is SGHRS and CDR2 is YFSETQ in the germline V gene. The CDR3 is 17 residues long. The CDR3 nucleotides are TGCGCCAGCAGCTTGGTTACAGGGGGCTTTAGAGGAAACACCATATATTTT. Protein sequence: CASSLVTGGFRGNTIYF.

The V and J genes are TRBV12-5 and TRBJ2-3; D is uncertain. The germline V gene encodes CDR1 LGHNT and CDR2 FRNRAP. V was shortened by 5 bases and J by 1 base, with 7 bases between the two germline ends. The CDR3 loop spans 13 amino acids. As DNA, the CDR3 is TGTGCTAGTGGTCCCTCTGGCACAGATACGCAGTATTTT. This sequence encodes CASGPSGTDTQYF.

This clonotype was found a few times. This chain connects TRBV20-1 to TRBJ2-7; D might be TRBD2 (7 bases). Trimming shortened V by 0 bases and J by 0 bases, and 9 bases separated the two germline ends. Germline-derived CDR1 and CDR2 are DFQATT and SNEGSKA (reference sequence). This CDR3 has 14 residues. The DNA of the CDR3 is TGCAGTGCTAGAGACGGGGGGCGCTCCTACGAGCAGTACTTC. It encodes CSARDGGRSYEQYF.

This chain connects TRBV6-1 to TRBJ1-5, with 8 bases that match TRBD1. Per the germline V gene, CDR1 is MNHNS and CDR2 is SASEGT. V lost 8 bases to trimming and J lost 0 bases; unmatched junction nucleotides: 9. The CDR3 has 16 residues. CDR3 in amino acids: CASLTGAPYSNQPQHF. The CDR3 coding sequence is TGTGCCAGCCTGACAGGGGCCCCTTATAGCAATCAGCCCCAGCATTTT.